This entry lists 25 T cell receptor beta chains sequenced from one sample in a study of OX40 agonist ivuxolimab in advanced cancers. Generated by immunoSEQ multiplex PCR, the TCRdb table keeps only in-frame clones and is missing some. The sample holds tens of thousands of clones, roughly 84% seen once. The starting material was CD4+ or CD8+ T cells sorted from blood, obtained in a trial of the OX40 agonist ivuxolimab. The receptors were sampled from an adult with an advanced solid tumor such as melanoma, head and neck, liver or kidney cancer.

Only a few counts were recorded for this clone. This chain connects TRBV6-5 to TRBJ2-1; TRBD1 matches 8 bases. The CDR3 spans 14 residues. CDR1 MNHEY and CDR2 SVGAGI come from the germline V gene. The J segment lost 7 bases and the V segment lost 0 bases, leaving 2 bases of the junction unmatched. CDR3 DNA: TGTGCCAGCAGTTACTCGACAGGGGAAAATGAGCAGTTCTTC. Amino acid sequence: CASSYSTGENEQFF.

The rearrangement joins TRBV15 to TRBJ1-2; the D is unclear. CDR1 and CDR2 (germline): LNHNV, YYDKDF (reference sequence). CDR3 length: 12 amino acids. With 8 bases removed from V and 5 bases from J, the gap between germline ends came to 12 bases. CDR3 nucleotide sequence: TGTGCCACCTCCCGCGGAGGGTATGGCTACACCTTC. This codes for CATSRGGYGYTF.

The chain employs TRBV5-5 and TRBJ2-5; TRBD1 aligns across 7 bases. CDR1 is SGHKS, CDR2 YYEKEE, per germline (reference sequence). V lost 3 bases, J lost 12 bases, and 20 bases stayed unmatched. CDR3 length: 16 residues. The DNA of the CDR3 is TGTGCCAGCAGCTCATCAAAAACCGGGACAGTCCCTCCCGAGTACTTC. It encodes CASSSSKTGTVPPEYF.

The V call is TRBV10-3, the J call TRBJ2-5; weak D call: TRBD1 (6 bases). CDR3 length: 14 residues. Germline CDR1 ENHRY, CDR2 SYGVKD. Trimming pared 5 bases from V and 3 bases from J, leaving 13 bases between. CDR3 residues: CAISTDRRKETQYF. DNA of the CDR3: TGTGCCATCAGTACGGACAGACGCAAAGAGACCCAGTACTTC.

A remark on this clone: This same CDR3 is encoded by further DNA sequences in the sample. J is TRBJ2-5 and V is TRBV18, with D hard to call. This CDR3 comprises 12 residues. The V gene lost 2 bases and the J gene lost 1 base, with 2 bases spanning the gap. CDR1 and CDR2 (germline): KGHSH, LQKENI. The CDR3 loop reads CASSPGQETQYF. Here the CDR3 DNA reads TGTGCCAGCTCACCAGGCCAAGAGACCCAGTACTTC.

The CDR3 nucleotides are TGTGCTAGTGGTAAGCGGACACTAAGCTCCTACAATGAGCAGTTCTTC. This encodes CASGKRTLSSYNEQFF. The V and J genes are TRBV12-5 and TRBJ2-1; perhaps D is TRBD1 or TRBD2 (5 bases each). Germline lookup yields CDR1 LGHNT and CDR2 FRNRAP. The CDR3 runs 16 residues. V lost 5 bases and J lost 0, with 14 bases in between.

The CDR3 DNA is TGTGCCAGCAGCCCCCAGACAGGTTCCTACGAGCAGTACTTC. Amino acids: CASSPQTGSYEQYF. The chain links TRBV7-9 to TRBJ2-7, with TRBD1 as a possible D gene (6 bases). Between the trimmed V and J ends, which lost 5 bases and 1 base, there was a span of 12 bases. This CDR3 comprises 14 residues. Germline values: CDR1 SEHNR, CDR2 FQNEAQ (reference sequence).

The chain combines TRBV7-2 with TRBJ2-7; D ambiguous. The CDR3 sequence is 14 residues long. The V gene's germline CDR1 is SGHTA and CDR2 FQGNSA. V lost 6 bases and J lost 1, with 13 bases in between. The CDR3: CASSHTGPSYEQYF. CDR3 in DNA: TGTGCCAGCAGTCATACCGGGCCATCCTACGAGCAGTACTTC.

V gene TRBV18 combines with J gene TRBJ2-7; 7 positions agree with TRBD1. Trimming cost V 5 bases and J 0 bases; bases outside gene matches: 4. The CDR3 covers 14 residues. CDR1 is KGHSH, CDR2 LQKENI, per germline. The CDR3 protein is CASSSRDSSYEQYF. In DNA form, the CDR3 reads TGTGCCAGCTCATCCCGGGACAGCTCCTACGAGCAGTACTTC.

The chain uses TRBV10-2 and TRBJ2-2, with TRBD1 matching 7 bases. The CDR3 runs 17 residues. Germline CDR1 is WSHSY and CDR2 is SAAADI. V shed 8 bases, J shed 1 base, and the junction held 13 bases outside the gene matches. CDR3 amino acids: CASCTNPGQVNTGELFF. CDR3 nucleotide sequence: TGCGCCAGCTGTACCAACCCCGGACAGGTGAACACCGGGGAGCTGTTTTTT.

This chain links TRBV5-6 with TRBJ2-7; 12 bases agree with TRBD1. In germline, CDR1 is SGHDT, CDR2 YYEEEE. This CDR3 spans 16 amino acids. Trimming cost V 3 bases and J 6 bases; bases outside gene matches: 10. This chain's CDR3 is CASSSFPGQGALEQYF. In DNA form, the CDR3 reads TGTGCCAGCAGCTCGTTCCCGGGACAGGGGGCTCTCGAGCAGTACTTC.

The rearrangement links TRBV30 to TRBJ1-5; possibly TRBD1 for D (5 bases). Trimming stripped 0 bases from V and 2 bases from J, with 11 bases between. The CDR3 is 15 residues long. The germline V gene encodes CDR1 GTSNPN and CDR2 SVGIG (reference sequence). This CDR3 is CAWSVGTGGNQPQHF. As DNA, the CDR3 is TGTGCCTGGAGTGTAGGGACTGGAGGCAATCAGCCCCAGCATTTT.

The chain has TRBV19 and TRBJ2-7, with D maybe TRBD1 (6 bases). Trimming pared 0 bases from V and 6 bases from J, leaving 12 bases between. This CDR3 contains 14 residues. CDR1 is LNHDA, CDR2 SQIVND, per germline (reference sequence). The CDR3 DNA follows: TGTGCCAGTAGTATAGATGGCAGGGGCCGCGAGCAGTACTTC. Translating it yields CASSIDGRGREQYF.

The chain has TRBV10-2 and TRBJ2-7, with D possibly being TRBD1 or TRBD2 (5 bases each). Trimming shortened V by 4 bases and J by 11 bases, and 21 bases separated the two germline ends. The CDR3 covers 14 residues. Germline CDR1 reads WSHSY; CDR2 reads SAAADI. The CDR3, as DNA: TGCGCCAGCAGTGTGGGACCACTTGGCCCCACGGAGTACTTC. It yields the protein CASSVGPLGPTEYF.

V and J are TRBV7-6 and TRBJ1-5; D remains unclear. The length of the CDR3 is 14 residues. V was trimmed by 5 bases and J by 2 bases, leaving 10 bases between them. Germline CDR1 is SGHVS and CDR2 is FNYEAQ. CDR3 sequence reads: CASSPNTGNQPQHF. The CDR3 region has the DNA TGTGCCAGCAGCCCAAACACGGGCAATCAGCCCCAGCATTTT.

The chain is built from TRBV5-1 and TRBJ2-5, with 11 bases fitting TRBD2. After removal of 0 bases from V and 2 bases from J, the junction contained 3 bases not matched to a gene. The CDR3 has 16 amino acids. From germline, CDR1 is SGHRS and CDR2 YFSETQ. The CDR3, as DNA: TGCGCCAGCAGCTTGGGGACTAGCGGGTTACAAGAGACCCAGTACTTC. The encoded protein is CASSLGTSGLQETQYF.

The chain uses TRBV7-7 and TRBJ2-1; TRBD1 matches 8 bases. CDR1 is SSHAT and CDR2 is FNYEAQ in the germline V gene (reference sequence). This CDR3 spans 13 amino acids. The V segment lost 5 bases and the J segment 7 bases; nucleotides outside the gene matches: 4. The CDR3 loop reads CASSPDRANEQFF. DNA for the CDR3: TGTGCCAGCAGCCCGGACAGGGCGAATGAGCAGTTCTTC.

This clone was detected ten times or more. J is TRBJ2-7 and V is TRBV6-1; D gene uncertain. The CDR3 length is 12 residues. Germline values: CDR1 MNHNS, CDR2 SASEGT. Trimming shortened V by 6 bases and J by 7 bases, and 13 bases separated the two germline ends. CDR3 amino acids: CASSLIQMEQYF. In nucleotides, the CDR3 is TGTGCCAGCAGCCTGATACAGATGGAGCAGTACTTC.

J is TRBJ2-5 and V is TRBV5-3, with 8 bases that match TRBD1. TRBV5-3 is an ORF, with its function uncertain. V was pared by 5 bases and J by 4 bases, with 13 bases of the junction left unmatched. This CDR3 contains 16 residues. The CDR3 here is CARRADGQGASETQYF. CDR3 bases: TGTGCCAGAAGGGCGGATGGCCAGGGGGCTTCAGAGACCCAGTACTTC.

This chain joins TRBV25-1 and TRBJ2-5; perhaps TRBD1 as D (6 bases). This CDR3 region has 15 residues. Germline CDR1 is MGHDK and CDR2 is SYGVNS. V lost 5 bases and J lost 1, with 14 bases in between. The CDR3 sequence is CASSNREMVQETQYF. CDR3 in DNA: TGTGCCAGCAGTAACAGGGAAATGGTCCAAGAGACCCAGTACTTC.

The rearrangement links TRBV6-5 to TRBJ2-7, with 9 bases matching TRBD2. V shed 7 bases, J shed 0 bases, and the junction held 4 bases outside the gene matches. This CDR3 spans 14 amino acids. From germline, CDR1 is MNHEY and CDR2 SVGAGI. This chain's CDR3 is CASTSGGSSYEQYF. The CDR3 DNA follows: TGTGCCAGCACCAGCGGGGGGAGCTCCTACGAGCAGTACTTC.

The chain employs TRBV7-2 and TRBJ1-1; tentatively, D is TRBD1 (5 bases). V lost 5 bases and J lost 6, with 19 bases in between. From germline, CDR1 is SGHTA and CDR2 FQGNSA. The CDR3 loop spans 15 amino acids. The CDR3 is CASSRDDSRGAEAFF. The CDR3 DNA reads as TGTGCCAGCAGCCGCGACGACAGCCGAGGGGCTGAAGCTTTCTTT.

The gene calls are TRBV5-1 and TRBJ1-5; D might be TRBD1 (6 bases). The germline gives CDR1 SGHRS, CDR2 YFSETQ. This CDR3 is built from 15 residues. Between the trimmed V and J ends, which lost 6 bases and 5 bases, there was a span of 18 bases. DNA for the CDR3: TGCGCCAGCAAGCCAACCCCAGGGGACTATCAGCCCCAGCATTTT. Translating gives CASKPTPGDYQPQHF.

The chain is built from TRBV5-1 and TRBJ2-5; tentative D call: TRBD2 (6 bases). CDR3 length: 14 residues. Germline V gene sequence: CDR1 SGHRS, CDR2 YFSETQ. The V gene lost 6 bases and the J gene lost 1 base, with 13 bases spanning the gap. The CDR3 reads CASMFSGRQETQYF. The CDR3 bases are TGCGCCAGCATGTTTAGCGGCCGCCAAGAGACCCAGTACTTC.

V gene TRBV7-2 combines with J gene TRBJ2-5; TRBD2 matches at 11 bases. The CDR3 is 15 residues long. The germline gives CDR1 SGHTA, CDR2 FQGNSA. The trim removed 5 bases at V and 2 bases at J, leaving 4 bases unmatched. The CDR3 sequence is CASSQRLAGQETQYF. CDR3 coding DNA: TGTGCCAGCAGCCAAAGACTAGCGGGACAAGAGACCCAGTACTTC.